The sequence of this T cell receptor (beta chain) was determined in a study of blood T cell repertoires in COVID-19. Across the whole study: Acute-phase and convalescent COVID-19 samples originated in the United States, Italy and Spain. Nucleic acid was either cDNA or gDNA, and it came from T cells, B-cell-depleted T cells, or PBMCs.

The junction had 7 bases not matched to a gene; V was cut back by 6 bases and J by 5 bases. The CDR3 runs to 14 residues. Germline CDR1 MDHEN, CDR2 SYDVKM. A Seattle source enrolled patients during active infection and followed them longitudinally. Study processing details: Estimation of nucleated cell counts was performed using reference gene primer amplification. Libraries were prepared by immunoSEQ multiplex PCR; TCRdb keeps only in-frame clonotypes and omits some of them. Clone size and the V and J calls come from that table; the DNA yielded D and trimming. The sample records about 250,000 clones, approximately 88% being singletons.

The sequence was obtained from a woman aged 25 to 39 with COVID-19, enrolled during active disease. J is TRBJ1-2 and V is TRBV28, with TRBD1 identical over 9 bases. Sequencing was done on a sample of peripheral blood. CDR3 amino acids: CASRGQGREYGYTF. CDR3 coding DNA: TGTGCCAGCAGGGGACAGGGTAGGGAATATGGCTACACCTTC.